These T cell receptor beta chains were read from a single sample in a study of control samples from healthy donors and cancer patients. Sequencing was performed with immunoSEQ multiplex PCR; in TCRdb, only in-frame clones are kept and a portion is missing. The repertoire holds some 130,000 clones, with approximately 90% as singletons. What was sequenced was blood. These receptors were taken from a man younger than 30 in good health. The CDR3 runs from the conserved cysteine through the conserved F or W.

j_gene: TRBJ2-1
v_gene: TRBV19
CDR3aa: CASNSRASNEQFF

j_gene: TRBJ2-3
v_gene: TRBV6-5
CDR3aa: CASSSFSDTQYF

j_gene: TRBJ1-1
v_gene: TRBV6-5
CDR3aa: CASSRGQTTLKAFF

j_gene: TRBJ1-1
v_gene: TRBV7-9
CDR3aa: CASSQVPGETEAFF

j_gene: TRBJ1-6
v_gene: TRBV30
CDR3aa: CAWSSGNYNSPLHF

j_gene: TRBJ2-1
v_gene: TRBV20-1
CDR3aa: CSARYGEQFF

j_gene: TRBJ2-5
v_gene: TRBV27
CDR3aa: CASSFGSQETQYF

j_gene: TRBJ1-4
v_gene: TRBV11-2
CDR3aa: CASSSGPVGSNEKLFF

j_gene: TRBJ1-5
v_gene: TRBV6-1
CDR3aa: CASSEDRSNQPQHF

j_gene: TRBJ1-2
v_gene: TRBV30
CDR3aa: CAWGTGRFGYTF

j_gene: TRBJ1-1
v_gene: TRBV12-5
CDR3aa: CASGLQITEAFF

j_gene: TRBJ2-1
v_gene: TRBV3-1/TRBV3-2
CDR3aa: CASSQVRPGTSGYNEQFF

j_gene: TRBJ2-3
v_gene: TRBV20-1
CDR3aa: CSASSSRGSTDTQYF

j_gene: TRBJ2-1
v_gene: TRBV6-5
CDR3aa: CASTLTQGRNEQFF

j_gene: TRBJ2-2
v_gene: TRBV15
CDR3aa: CATSQPTGELFF

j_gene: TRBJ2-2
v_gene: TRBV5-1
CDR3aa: CASSYPFDRGLAGELFF

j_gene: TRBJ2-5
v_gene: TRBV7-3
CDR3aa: CASSRTGGSETQYF

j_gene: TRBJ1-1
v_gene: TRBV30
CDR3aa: CAWKGDRVNTEAFF

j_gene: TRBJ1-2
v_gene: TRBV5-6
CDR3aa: CASSWGTGWSRNYGYTF

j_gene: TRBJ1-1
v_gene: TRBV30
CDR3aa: CAWRYTGNTEAFF

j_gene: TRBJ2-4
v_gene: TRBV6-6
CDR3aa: CASSQQGAVSKNIQYF

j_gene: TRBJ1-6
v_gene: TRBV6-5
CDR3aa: CASHRDGTHSPLHF